This entry is about one T cell receptor (beta chain). Additional DNA sequences in this sample encode the identical CDR3. Profiled with immunoSEQ multiplex PCR; TCRdb holds only in-frame clones, not every one. Among 130,000 or so clones listed, 86% were seen once. V shed 4 bases and J 5 bases; nucleotides not matched to a gene: 5. The CDR3 runs 15 residues. CDR1 KGHSH and CDR2 LQKENI come from the germline V gene. The sample is drawn from a study of blood T cell repertoires in COVID-19. The sequenced sample was peripheral blood. The TCR originated in a man aged 35 to 55 with acute or convalescent COVID-19. The gene calls are TRBV18 and TRBJ1-5; 10 nucleotides align to TRBD1. CDR3: CASSLGTGADQPQHF. The DNA of the CDR3 is TGTGCCAGCTCACTCGGGACAGGGGCCGATCAGCCCCAGCATTTT.